Given below is one T cell receptor beta chain in context. Repertoires were generated with immunoSEQ multiplex PCR, while TCRdb's copy carries only in-frame clones and drops some. This table has more than 90,000 clones, roughly nine tenths appearing once. These data originate in a study of T cell changes during pregnancy in multiple sclerosis. The germline V gene encodes CDR1 KGHSH and CDR2 LQKENI. V shed 4 bases, J shed 0 bases, and the junction held 5 bases outside the gene matches. The CDR3 has 18 amino acids. The V gene is TRBV18, the J gene TRBJ2-6; the match to TRBD1 covers 11 bases. The sequencing here drew on peripheral blood, taken in the third trimester of pregnancy. The sequence was collected from a female donor with multiple sclerosis, enrolled in a pregnancy study. Here the CDR3 DNA reads TGTGCCAGCTCACGCTCTGGGACAGGGGGCTCTGGGGCCAACGTCCTGACTTTC. This gives the protein CASSRSGTGGSGANVLTF.